This T cell receptor (beta chain) was sequenced during a study of T cell changes during pregnancy in multiple sclerosis (dated by TCRdb to the late 2010s). Regarding the study in general: The study examined how the T cell repertoire changed over the course of pregnancy in women with multiple sclerosis.

Library generation was performed with the immunoSEQ multiplex PCR assay. The table comes from immuneACCESS by way of TCRdb, which keeps in-frame sequences with V and J called. Part of the clones is missing from these tables; in studies checked, under half for an unresolved V gene and the rest for unknown reasons. The sample table contains over 65,000 clones; only one count was recorded for approximately 93% of them. Clones ranked in the top ten supply over 2% of the sample. As regards this clone: It has no known antigen specificity. No much larger clone is present one base from it, and per-base qualities are unavailable.

Specimen: peripheral blood, collected in the first trimester of pregnancy. The clonotype originates from a female donor with multiple sclerosis, enrolled in a pregnancy study.

The CDR3 loop reads CASSYSRGTRGETQYF. Read as DNA, the sequence is TGTGCCAGCAGTTACTCGCGGGGGACCCGGGGCGAGACCCAGTACTTC. The rearranged segments are TRBV6-5 and TRBJ2-5; the central 7 bases match TRBD2. V loses 0 bases at its end and J loses 5 bases; junction bases beyond the gene matches: 9. CDR1 and CDR2, per the germline V gene, are MNHEY and SVGAGI. There are 16 amino acids in the CDR3, from cysteine to phenylalanine inclusive. Only the CDR3 DNA is retained, 48 bases long and in frame from the first base.